The rows below give T cell receptor beta chains drawn from one sample of a study of shared clonotypes between healthy human individuals. Produced via immunoSEQ multiplex PCR; TCRdb's table is partial and in-frame only. Of around 1.9 million clones listed, 93% are singletons. The specimen was naive CD8+ T cells from PBMCs. These receptors were collected from a man between 18 and 29 years old in good health. Some clones in this sample may be carry-over from other donors' samples. CDR3s include the opening cysteine and the closing phenylalanine or tryptophan. Each record gives: CDR3 length, V gene, J gene, D gene, CDR3 protein, CDR3 DNA. D genes are given only for firm matches.

>14|TRBV27|TRBJ1-2|TRBD1
CASSTRTGTYGYTF
TGTGCCAGCAGTACGAGGACAGGGACCTATGGCTACACCTTC
>14|TRBV6-1|TRBJ1-1|.
CASSPRSGYTEAFF
TGTGCCAGCAGTCCCCGTTCTGGGTACACTGAAGCTTTCTTT
>14|TRBV2|TRBJ1-2|.
CASSEGGSRYGYTF
TGTGCCAGCAGTGAAGGGGGCAGTCGCTATGGCTACACCTTC
>15|TRBV4-1|TRBJ1-5|.
CASSQDLRDNQPQHF
TGCGCCAGCAGCCAAGATCTCAGGGACAATCAGCCCCAGCATTTT
>11|TRBV5-6|TRBJ1-1|.
CASSLGQAAFF
TGTGCCAGCAGTTTAGGACAAGCGGCTTTCTTT
>15|TRBV27|TRBJ1-1|.
CASSPRQGWDTEAFF
TGTGCCAGCAGTCCACGCCAGGGTTGGGACACTGAAGCTTTCTTT
>17|TRBV5-1|TRBJ2-2|.
CASSLPRVGRNTGELFF
TGCGCCAGCAGCCTACCCCGTGTAGGGAGGAACACCGGGGAGCTGTTTTTT
>14|TRBV5-1|TRBJ2-2|.
CASSLYGDTGELFF
TGCGCCAGCAGCTTGTACGGGGACACCGGGGAGCTGTTTTTT
>17|TRBV25-1|TRBJ1-1|.
CASSVGWIVGGTAEAFF
TGTGCCAGCAGTGTGGGTTGGATCGTTGGAGGGACCGCTGAAGCTTTCTTT
>15|TRBV10-3|TRBJ1-1|TRBD1
CAISEGRTGYSGAFF
TGTGCCATCAGCGAGGGAAGGACAGGGTATTCAGGAGCTTTCTTT
>16|TRBV9|TRBJ1-3|.
CASSPGGGPSGNTIYF
TGTGCCAGCAGCCCAGGAGGGGGACCCTCTGGAAACACCATATATTTT
>13|TRBV9|TRBJ2-2|.
CASERGNTGELFF
TGTGCCAGTGAAAGGGGAAACACCGGGGAGCTGTTTTTT
>14|TRBV5-1|TRBJ1-4|.
CASSPQAPLEKLFF
TGCGCCAGCAGCCCCCAGGCCCCCCTTGAAAAACTGTTTTTT
>15|TRBV10-3|TRBJ1-4|.
CAISPSNRANEKLFF
TGTGCCATCAGCCCCTCGAACCGGGCTAATGAAAAACTGTTTTTT